This T cell receptor (beta chain) was sequenced in a study of monozygotic twins with inflammatory bowel disease. There are 14 residues in the CDR3. Germline V CDR1 and CDR2: SGHVS, FQNEAQ. UMIs incorporating a 6-nucleotide sample barcode were appended by means of template switching. TCRdb re-called the 5' RACE reads and shows each CDR3 protein once, DNA omitted. Recorded for this sample: approximately 330,000 distinct CDR3 sequences. The chain joins TRBV7-8 to TRBJ2-7; TCRdb proposes TRBD1, but this gene call is untestable without DNA. This receptor was identified in a human donor with ulcerative colitis or Crohn's disease, or a healthy co-twin of an affected twin (not recorded which). The specimen was blood. The CDR3 protein is CASSVTRETHEQYF.